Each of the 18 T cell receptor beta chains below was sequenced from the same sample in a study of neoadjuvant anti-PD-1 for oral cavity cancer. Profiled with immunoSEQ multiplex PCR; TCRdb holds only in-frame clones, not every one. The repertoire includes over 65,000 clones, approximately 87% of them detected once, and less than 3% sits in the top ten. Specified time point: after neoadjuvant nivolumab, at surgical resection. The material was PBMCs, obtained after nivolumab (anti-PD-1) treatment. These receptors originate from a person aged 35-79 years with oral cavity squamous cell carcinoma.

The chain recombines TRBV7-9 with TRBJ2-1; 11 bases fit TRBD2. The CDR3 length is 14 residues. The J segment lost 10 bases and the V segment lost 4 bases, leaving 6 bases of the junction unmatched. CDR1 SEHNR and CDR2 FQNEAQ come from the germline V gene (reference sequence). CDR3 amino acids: CASSSSGTSGEQFF. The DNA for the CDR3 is TGTGCCAGCAGCTCGTCTGGGACTAGCGGAGAGCAGTTCTTC.

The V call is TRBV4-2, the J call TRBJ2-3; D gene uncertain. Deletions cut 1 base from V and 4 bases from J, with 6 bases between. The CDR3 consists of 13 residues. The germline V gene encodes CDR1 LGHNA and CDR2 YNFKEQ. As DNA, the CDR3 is TGTGCCAGCAGCCAAGGGACGGCAGATACGCAGTATTTT. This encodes CASSQGTADTQYF.

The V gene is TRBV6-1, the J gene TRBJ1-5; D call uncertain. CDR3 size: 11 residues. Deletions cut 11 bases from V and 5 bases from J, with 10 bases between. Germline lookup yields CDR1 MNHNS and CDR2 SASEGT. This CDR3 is CASEGDQPQHF. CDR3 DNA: TGTGCCTCCGAGGGTGATCAGCCCCAGCATTTT.

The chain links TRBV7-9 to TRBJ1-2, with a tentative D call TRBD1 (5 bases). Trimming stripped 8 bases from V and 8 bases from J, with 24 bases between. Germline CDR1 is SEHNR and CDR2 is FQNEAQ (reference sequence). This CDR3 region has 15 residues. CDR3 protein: CASSLTGDAMGGYTF. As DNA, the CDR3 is TGTGCCAGCTCCCTAACCGGGGACGCTATGGGAGGCTACACCTTC.

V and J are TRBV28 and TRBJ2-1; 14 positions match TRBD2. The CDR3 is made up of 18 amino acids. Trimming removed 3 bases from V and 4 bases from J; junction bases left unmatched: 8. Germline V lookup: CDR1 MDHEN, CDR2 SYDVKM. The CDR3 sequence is CASSFRGLAGGRYNEQFF. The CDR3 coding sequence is TGTGCCAGCAGTTTCCGAGGACTAGCGGGAGGAAGGTACAATGAGCAGTTCTTC.

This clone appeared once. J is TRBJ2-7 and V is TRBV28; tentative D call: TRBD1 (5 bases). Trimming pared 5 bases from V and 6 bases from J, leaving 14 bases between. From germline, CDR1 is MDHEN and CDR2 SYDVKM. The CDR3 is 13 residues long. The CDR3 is CASSRWTSVEQYF. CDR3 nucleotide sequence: TGTGCCAGCAGTCGTTGGACATCTGTCGAGCAGTACTTC.

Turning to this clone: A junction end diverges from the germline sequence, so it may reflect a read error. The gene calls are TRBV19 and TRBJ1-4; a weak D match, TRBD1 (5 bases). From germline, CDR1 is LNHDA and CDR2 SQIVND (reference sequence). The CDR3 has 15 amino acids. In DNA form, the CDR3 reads TGTGCCAGTAGTCGAGGGGACGGCCTTAATGGAAAACTGTTTTTT. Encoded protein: CASSRGDGLNGKLFF.

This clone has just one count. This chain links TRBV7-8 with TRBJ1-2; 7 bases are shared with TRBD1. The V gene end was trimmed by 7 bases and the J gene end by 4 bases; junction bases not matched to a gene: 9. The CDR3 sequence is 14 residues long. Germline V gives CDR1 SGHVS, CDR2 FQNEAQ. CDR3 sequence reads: CASTLYDRAYGYTF. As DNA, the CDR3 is TGTGCCAGCACTTTATATGACAGGGCCTATGGCTACACCTTC.

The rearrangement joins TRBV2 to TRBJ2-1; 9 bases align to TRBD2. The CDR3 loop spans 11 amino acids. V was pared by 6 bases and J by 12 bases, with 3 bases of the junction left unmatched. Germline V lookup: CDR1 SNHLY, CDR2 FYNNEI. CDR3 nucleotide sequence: TGTGCCAGCAGCGTAGCGGGGGTGCAGTTCTTC. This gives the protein CASSVAGVQFF.

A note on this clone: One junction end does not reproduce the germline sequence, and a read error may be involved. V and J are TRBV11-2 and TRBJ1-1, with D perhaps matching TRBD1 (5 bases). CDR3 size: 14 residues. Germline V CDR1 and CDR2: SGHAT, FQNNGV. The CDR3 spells CASSHSGQPTVAFF. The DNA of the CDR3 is TGTGCCAGCAGCCACAGCGGACAACCCACTGTAGCTTTCTTT.

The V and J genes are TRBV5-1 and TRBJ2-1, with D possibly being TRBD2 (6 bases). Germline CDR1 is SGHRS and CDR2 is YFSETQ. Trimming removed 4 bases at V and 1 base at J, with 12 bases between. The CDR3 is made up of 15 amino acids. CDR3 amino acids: CASSQTTSSYNEQFF. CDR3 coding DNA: TGCGCCAGCAGCCAAACGACTAGTTCCTACAATGAGCAGTTCTTC.

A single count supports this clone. CDR3 DNA sequence: TGCGCCAGCTCCCTGTGGGGCATGGGGGCAGATACGCAGTATTTT. As protein: CASSLWGMGADTQYF. This rearrangement joins TRBV5-1 to TRBJ2-3; D is possibly TRBD1 or TRBD2 (5 bases each). CDR1 SGHRS and CDR2 YFSETQ come from the germline V gene. The CDR3 runs 15 residues. V lost 7 bases and J lost 4, with 19 bases in between.

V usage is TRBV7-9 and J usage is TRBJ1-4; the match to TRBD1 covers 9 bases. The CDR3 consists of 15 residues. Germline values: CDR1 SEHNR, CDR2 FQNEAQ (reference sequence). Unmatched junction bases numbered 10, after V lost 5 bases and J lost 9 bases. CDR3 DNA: TGTGCCAGCAGCCTAGGGGGACAGGGACGTAAAAAACTGTTTTTT. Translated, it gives CASSLGGQGRKKLFF. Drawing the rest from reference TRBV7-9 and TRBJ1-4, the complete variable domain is DTGVSQNPRHKITKRGQNVTFRCDPISEHNRLYWYRQTLGQGPEFLTYFQNEAQLEKSRLLSDRFSAERPKGSFSTLEIQRTEQGDSAMYLCASSLGGQGRKKLFFGSGTQLSVL.

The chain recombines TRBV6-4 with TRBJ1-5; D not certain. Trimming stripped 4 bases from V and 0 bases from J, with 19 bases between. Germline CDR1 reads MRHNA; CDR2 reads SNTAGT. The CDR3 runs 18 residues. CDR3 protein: CASSGPQFYFFSNQPQHF. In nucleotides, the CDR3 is TGTGCCAGCAGTGGCCCGCAATTTTATTTTTTTAGCAATCAGCCCCAGCATTTT.

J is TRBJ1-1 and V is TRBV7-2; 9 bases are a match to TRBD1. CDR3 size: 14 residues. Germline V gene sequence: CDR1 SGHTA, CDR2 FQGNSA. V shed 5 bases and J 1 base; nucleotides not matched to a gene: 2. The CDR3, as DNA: TGTGCCAGCAGCACAGGGGGCTGGAACACTGAAGCTTTCTTT. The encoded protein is CASSTGGWNTEAFF.

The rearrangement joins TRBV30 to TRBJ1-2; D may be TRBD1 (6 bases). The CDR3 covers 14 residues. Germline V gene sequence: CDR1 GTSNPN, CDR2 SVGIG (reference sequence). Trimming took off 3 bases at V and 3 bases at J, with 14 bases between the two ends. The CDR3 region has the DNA TGTGCCTGGAGCCTGGGACATTGGGACTATGGCTACACCTTC. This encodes CAWSLGHWDYGYTF.

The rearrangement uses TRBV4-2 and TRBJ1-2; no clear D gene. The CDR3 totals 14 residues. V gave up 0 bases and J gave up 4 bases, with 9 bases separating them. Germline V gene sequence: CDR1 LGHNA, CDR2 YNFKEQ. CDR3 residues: CASSQEGAGYGYTF. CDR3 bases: TGTGCCAGCAGCCAAGAAGGAGCTGGCTATGGCTACACCTTC.

DNA for the CDR3: TGCGCCAGCAGCTTTGGAAGCAGAGGGAAGGCTGGAAACACCATATATTTT. This codes for CASSFGSRGKAGNTIYF. The genes are TRBV5-1 and TRBJ1-3; D is unresolved. V lost 2 bases to trimming and J lost 2 bases, with 17 bases between them. The CDR3 is 17 amino acids. Germline CDR1 is SGHRS and CDR2 is YFSETQ.